This T cell receptor (beta chain) appears in the sequencing data of a study of beta chain features in type 1 diabetes. This clone turned up a few times. What it binds is unknown. Isolated RNA was reverse transcribed in full, so expressed TCRB transcripts were sequenced. Clones were sequenced by immunoSEQ multiplex PCR, and TCRdb holds only the in-frame ones, with some missing. The data show about 190,000 clones, almost 8% seen once. Study results and limitations: Moderate yet significant TCRB CDR3 shortening was seen in Type 1 diabetes patients in all four CD4+ subsets.

This CDR3 region has 13 residues. V lost 0 bases, J lost 10 bases, and 4 bases stayed unmatched. CDR1 is SGHRS and CDR2 is YFSETQ in the germline V gene. This clonotype was sampled from a man younger than 30 with type 1 diabetes. The V call is TRBV5-1, the J call TRBJ2-1; 7 nucleotides agree with TRBD2. The sample was central memory CD4+ T cells from blood. CDR3 protein: CASSLGGRDEQFF. The CDR3 bases are TGCGCCAGCAGCTTGGGAGGGAGGGACGAGCAGTTCTTC.